A selection of T cell receptor beta chains follows, all from one sample in a study of blood T cell repertoires in COVID-19. Sequencing used immunoSEQ multiplex PCR; TCRdb keeps in-frame clones, though not all of them. Altogether 100,000 to 150,000 clones are present, roughly 90% being singletons, with the ten largest covering about 2%. The source material was peripheral blood. The source is a man between 70 and 80 years old with active COVID-19. The CDR3 runs from the conserved cysteine through the conserved F or W. Each record gives: D gene, V gene, clone size, J gene, CDR3 protein, CDR3 DNA. D genes are given only for firm matches. Clone size is stated in some rows and not others, as once, few, many or a class when expanded.

D gene: TRBD1; V gene: TRBV7-2; clone size: NA; J gene: TRBJ2-1; CDR3 protein: CASSFRGTYNEQFF; CDR3 DNA: TGTGCCAGCAGCTTCAGGGGGACCTACAATGAGCAGTTCTTC
D gene: TRBD1; V gene: TRBV9; clone size: NA; J gene: TRBJ1-6; CDR3 protein: CASSVGGGGNSPLHF; CDR3 DNA: TGTGCCAGCAGCGTAGGTGGAGGGGGCAATTCACCCCTCCACTTT
D gene: NA; V gene: TRBV28; clone size: NA; J gene: TRBJ2-7; CDR3 protein: CASSEGTRTYEQYF; CDR3 DNA: TGTGCCAGCAGTGAAGGGACACGAACCTACGAGCAGTACTTC
D gene: NA; V gene: TRBV28; clone size: NA; J gene: TRBJ1-5; CDR3 protein: CASTPYRSNQPQHF; CDR3 DNA: TGTGCCAGCACTCCGTACAGGAGCAATCAGCCCCAGCATTTT
D gene: NA; V gene: TRBV19; clone size: NA; J gene: TRBJ1-1; CDR3 protein: CASSIVQGEAFF; CDR3 DNA: TGTGCCAGTAGTATAGTACAGGGTGAAGCTTTCTTT
D gene: TRBD2; V gene: TRBV27; clone size: NA; J gene: TRBJ2-1; CDR3 protein: CASSSGTSGRGGNEQFF; CDR3 DNA: TGTGCCAGCAGTTCCGGGACTAGCGGGAGGGGGGGCAATGAGCAGTTCTTC
D gene: NA; V gene: TRBV6-5; clone size: NA; J gene: TRBJ1-1; CDR3 protein: CASSYLDGGTEAFF; CDR3 DNA: TGTGCCAGCAGTTACTTGGATGGAGGCACTGAAGCTTTCTTT
D gene: NA; V gene: TRBV28; clone size: NA; J gene: TRBJ2-7; CDR3 protein: CASSLRGKADEQYF; CDR3 DNA: TGTGCCAGCAGCCTCCGGGGGAAAGCAGACGAGCAGTACTTC
D gene: TRBD2; V gene: TRBV24-1; clone size: NA; J gene: TRBJ2-1; CDR3 protein: CATRSTSGRGGEQFF; CDR3 DNA: TGTGCCACCAGGTCGACTAGCGGGAGGGGAGGTGAGCAGTTCTTC
D gene: NA; V gene: TRBV19; clone size: few; J gene: TRBJ2-1; CDR3 protein: CASSRGGGGNLLNNEQFF; CDR3 DNA: TGTGCCAGTAGTAGAGGTGGAGGCGGGAACTTGCTCAACAATGAGCAGTTCTTC
D gene: NA; V gene: TRBV4-3; clone size: once; J gene: TRBJ2-7; CDR3 protein: CASSQDMFQGYEQYF; CDR3 DNA: TGCGCCAGCAGCCAAGATATGTTCCAGGGCTACGAGCAGTACTTC
D gene: TRBD1; V gene: TRBV5-1; clone size: once; J gene: TRBJ2-2; CDR3 protein: CASSLVAGGRTGELFF; CDR3 DNA: TGCGCCAGCAGCTTGGTAGCAGGGGGACGGACCGGGGAGCTGTTTTTT
D gene: NA; V gene: TRBV7-3; clone size: once; J gene: TRBJ2-2; CDR3 protein: CASSPSRGRTNTGELFF; CDR3 DNA: TGTGCCAGCAGCCCTTCCCGGGGGAGAACGAACACCGGGGAGCTGTTTTTT
D gene: NA; V gene: TRBV27; clone size: NA; J gene: TRBJ2-5; CDR3 protein: CASSPQGQETQYF; CDR3 DNA: TGTGCCAGCAGTCCGCAGGGCCAAGAGACCCAGTACTTC
D gene: NA; V gene: TRBV11-2; clone size: NA; J gene: TRBJ1-6; CDR3 protein: CASSWEGRQGISPLHF; CDR3 DNA: TGTGCCAGCAGCTGGGAAGGCAGGCAGGGAATCTCACCCCTCCACTTT
D gene: TRBD2; V gene: TRBV27; clone size: few; J gene: TRBJ2-3; CDR3 protein: CASSGGGLAGDTQYF; CDR3 DNA: TGTGCCAGCAGTGGGGGGGGGCTAGCGGGAGATACGCAGTATTTT
D gene: TRBD2; V gene: TRBV11-3; clone size: NA; J gene: TRBJ2-5; CDR3 protein: CASSLTSGRQETQYF; CDR3 DNA: TGTGCCAGCAGCTTGACTAGCGGGAGGCAAGAGACCCAGTACTTC
D gene: NA; V gene: TRBV28; clone size: NA; J gene: TRBJ1-1; CDR3 protein: CASRGPGSMNTEAFF; CDR3 DNA: TGTGCCAGCAGAGGCCCGGGGAGCATGAACACTGAAGCTTTCTTT
D gene: NA; V gene: TRBV10-1; clone size: NA; J gene: TRBJ2-1; CDR3 protein: CASSESGPGNEQFF; CDR3 DNA: TGCGCCAGCAGTGAGTCCGGTCCTGGTAATGAGCAGTTCTTC
D gene: TRBD2; V gene: TRBV28; clone size: NA; J gene: TRBJ2-6; CDR3 protein: CASTPGGDGANVLTF; CDR3 DNA: TGTGCCAGCACCCCCGGGGGGGATGGGGCCAACGTCCTGACTTTC
D gene: NA; V gene: TRBV6-5; clone size: NA; J gene: TRBJ1-2; CDR3 protein: CATDRNYGYTF; CDR3 DNA: TGTGCCACCGACAGGAACTATGGCTACACCTTC
D gene: TRBD1; V gene: TRBV18; clone size: few; J gene: TRBJ1-6; CDR3 protein: CASSDSTGGNSPLHF; CDR3 DNA: TGTGCCAGCTCCGACTCAACAGGGGGCAATTCACCCCTCCACTTT
D gene: NA; V gene: TRBV7-2; clone size: NA; J gene: TRBJ2-2; CDR3 protein: CASSLKFHSTGELFF; CDR3 DNA: TGTGCCAGCAGCTTAAAGTTCCATAGCACCGGGGAGCTGTTTTTT
D gene: TRBD2; V gene: TRBV6-2/TRBV6-3; clone size: NA; J gene: TRBJ2-1; CDR3 protein: CASSYGGRDYNEQFF; CDR3 DNA: TGTGCCAGCAGTTACGGCGGGAGGGATTACAATGAGCAGTTCTTC
D gene: NA; V gene: TRBV28; clone size: NA; J gene: TRBJ1-6; CDR3 protein: CASSLNRASPLHF; CDR3 DNA: TGTGCCAGCAGTTTAAACCGAGCGTCACCCCTCCACTTT
D gene: NA; V gene: TRBV9; clone size: NA; J gene: TRBJ2-2; CDR3 protein: CASSVAPGSNTGELFF; CDR3 DNA: TGTGCCAGCAGCGTAGCTCCGGGGTCGAACACCGGGGAGCTGTTTTTT
D gene: TRBD1; V gene: TRBV7-9; clone size: NA; J gene: TRBJ2-2; CDR3 protein: CASSPQTGWAGELFF; CDR3 DNA: TGTGCCAGCAGCCCCCAGACAGGGTGGGCCGGGGAGCTGTTTTTT
D gene: NA; V gene: TRBV7-9; clone size: NA; J gene: TRBJ2-2; CDR3 protein: CASSHPDGRQNTGELFF; CDR3 DNA: TGTGCCAGCAGCCACCCTGACGGTAGACAGAACACCGGGGAGCTGTTTTTT
D gene: NA; V gene: TRBV27; clone size: NA; J gene: TRBJ2-7; CDR3 protein: CASSLGRFSYEQYF; CDR3 DNA: TGTGCCAGCAGTTTGGGGAGGTTCTCCTACGAGCAGTACTTC
D gene: NA; V gene: TRBV5-1; clone size: NA; J gene: TRBJ2-5; CDR3 protein: CASSFQAEETQYF; CDR3 DNA: TGCGCCAGCAGCTTTCAGGCCGAAGAGACCCAGTACTTC
D gene: TRBD1; V gene: TRBV9; clone size: once; J gene: TRBJ2-7; CDR3 protein: CASSVNRDRGEQYF; CDR3 DNA: TGTGCCAGCAGCGTAAACCGGGACAGAGGGGAGCAGTACTTC
D gene: TRBD1; V gene: TRBV14; clone size: NA; J gene: TRBJ2-7; CDR3 protein: CASSQQRGTGEVQQYF; CDR3 DNA: TGTGCCAGCAGCCAGCAACGCGGGACAGGGGAGGTGCAGCAGTACTTC
D gene: NA; V gene: TRBV7-3; clone size: NA; J gene: TRBJ2-4; CDR3 protein: CASSLHGGTDIQYF; CDR3 DNA: TGTGCCAGCAGCCTCCATGGCGGGACGGACATTCAGTACTTC
D gene: NA; V gene: TRBV5-1; clone size: NA; J gene: TRBJ1-1; CDR3 protein: CASSFLQGTEAFF; CDR3 DNA: TGCGCCAGCAGCTTCCTTCAGGGAACTGAAGCTTTCTTT
D gene: TRBD1; V gene: TRBV9; clone size: NA; J gene: TRBJ2-1; CDR3 protein: CASSVDQGAYNEQFF; CDR3 DNA: TGTGCCAGCAGCGTAGACCAGGGGGCTTACAATGAGCAGTTCTTC
D gene: NA; V gene: TRBV9; clone size: NA; J gene: TRBJ1-2; CDR3 protein: CASSLRTANYGYTF; CDR3 DNA: TGTGCCAGCAGCCTCCGGACAGCTAACTATGGCTACACCTTC
D gene: TRBD1; V gene: TRBV5-8; clone size: NA; J gene: TRBJ2-6; CDR3 protein: CASSDRAGANVLTF; CDR3 DNA: TGTGCCAGCAGCGACAGGGCTGGGGCCAACGTCCTGACTTTC
D gene: NA; V gene: TRBV18; clone size: NA; J gene: TRBJ1-6; CDR3 protein: CASSWTGEGGSPLHF; CDR3 DNA: TGTGCCAGCTCATGGACGGGGGAAGGAGGTTCACCCCTCCACTTT
D gene: TRBD1; V gene: TRBV27; clone size: NA; J gene: TRBJ1-1; CDR3 protein: CASSRGQFNAEAFF; CDR3 DNA: TGTGCCAGCAGTAGGGGACAGTTCAACGCTGAAGCTTTCTTT
D gene: NA; V gene: TRBV24-1; clone size: once; J gene: TRBJ2-2; CDR3 protein: CATSGTGVDGELFF; CDR3 DNA: TGTGCCACCAGTGGCACGGGAGTCGACGGGGAGCTGTTTTTT
D gene: NA; V gene: TRBV30; clone size: NA; J gene: TRBJ1-5; CDR3 protein: CAWSVNSFNQPQHF; CDR3 DNA: TGTGCCTGGAGTGTAAACAGCTTCAATCAGCCCCAGCATTTT
D gene: NA; V gene: TRBV5-1; clone size: NA; J gene: TRBJ1-5; CDR3 protein: CASSPDSPNQPQHF; CDR3 DNA: TGCGCCAGCAGCCCGGACAGTCCCAATCAGCCCCAGCATTTT
D gene: NA; V gene: TRBV7-8; clone size: few; J gene: TRBJ2-4; CDR3 protein: CASSSPLGVNIQYF; CDR3 DNA: TGTGCCAGCAGCTCTCCTCTAGGGGTAAACATTCAGTACTTC
D gene: NA; V gene: TRBV5-4; clone size: NA; J gene: TRBJ2-7; CDR3 protein: CASSPTPSAVTYEQYF; CDR3 DNA: TGTGCCAGCAGCCCGACCCCTAGCGCCGTTACCTACGAGCAGTACTTC
D gene: TRBD1; V gene: TRBV7-8; clone size: once; J gene: TRBJ1-1; CDR3 protein: CASSLRSGGAGTEAFF; CDR3 DNA: TGTGCCAGCAGCTTACGGTCAGGGGGCGCGGGCACTGAAGCTTTCTTT
D gene: NA; V gene: TRBV28; clone size: NA; J gene: TRBJ1-2; CDR3 protein: CASSFGQTYGYTF; CDR3 DNA: TGTGCCAGCAGTTTTGGACAGACTTATGGCTACACCTTC
D gene: NA; V gene: TRBV18; clone size: NA; J gene: TRBJ1-2; CDR3 protein: CASSATGVTSYGYTF; CDR3 DNA: TGTGCCAGCTCCGCTACGGGGGTGACGAGCTATGGCTACACCTTC
D gene: NA; V gene: TRBV7-2; clone size: NA; J gene: TRBJ2-2; CDR3 protein: CASSLWGDRAGELFF; CDR3 DNA: TGTGCCAGCAGCTTATGGGGAGATCGCGCCGGGGAGCTGTTTTTT
D gene: NA; V gene: TRBV28; clone size: NA; J gene: TRBJ2-7; CDR3 protein: CASSLSPVYEQYF; CDR3 DNA: TGTGCCAGCAGTTTATCTCCGGTCTACGAGCAGTACTTC
D gene: TRBD1; V gene: TRBV29-1; clone size: NA; J gene: TRBJ1-2; CDR3 protein: CSALSGQDYYGYTF; CDR3 DNA: TGCAGCGCCCTATCGGGACAGGACTACTATGGCTACACCTTC
D gene: TRBD1; V gene: TRBV25-1; clone size: few; J gene: TRBJ1-1; CDR3 protein: CASSGPRGQAEAFF; CDR3 DNA: TGTGCCAGCAGTGGGCCCAGGGGGCAGGCTGAAGCTTTCTTT
D gene: TRBD1; V gene: TRBV20-1; clone size: NA; J gene: TRBJ2-5; CDR3 protein: CSASPGTGLRETQYF; CDR3 DNA: TGCAGTGCTAGTCCCGGGACAGGGCTCCGGGAGACCCAGTACTTC
D gene: NA; V gene: TRBV3-1/TRBV3-2; clone size: NA; J gene: TRBJ2-1; CDR3 protein: CASRPDLASNEQFF; CDR3 DNA: TGTGCCAGCAGGCCTGACCTAGCGTCCAATGAGCAGTTCTTC
D gene: NA; V gene: TRBV5-4; clone size: NA; J gene: TRBJ2-7; CDR3 protein: CASSLAGGPYEQYF; CDR3 DNA: TGTGCCAGCAGCTTGGCCGGCGGCCCCTACGAGCAGTACTTC
D gene: TRBD2; V gene: TRBV28; clone size: NA; J gene: TRBJ2-2; CDR3 protein: CASSSPGLYTGELFF; CDR3 DNA: TGTGCCAGCAGTTCCCCGGGACTATACACCGGGGAGCTGTTTTTT
D gene: NA; V gene: TRBV28; clone size: NA; J gene: TRBJ2-7; CDR3 protein: CASSSRDNSYEQYF; CDR3 DNA: TGTGCCAGCAGTTCCCGGGACAACTCCTACGAGCAGTACTTC
D gene: TRBD2; V gene: TRBV6-2/TRBV6-3; clone size: NA; J gene: TRBJ2-7; CDR3 protein: CASSLGLAGGVYEQYF; CDR3 DNA: TGTGCCAGCAGCCTGGGACTAGCGGGAGGGGTCTACGAGCAGTACTTC